A selection of T cell receptor beta chains follows, all from one sample in a study of blood T cell repertoires in COVID-19. Sequenced by immunoSEQ multiplex PCR; TCRdb stores in-frame clones only, minus some. This repertoire shows approximately 76,000 clones, 91% found once; its top ten account for 8.5%. The source material was peripheral blood. These receptors came from a human donor in a cohort sampled during active COVID-19. Each CDR3 is given without its conserved first and last residue.

j_call v_call cdr3_aa
TRBJ1-2 TRBV27 ASTRDPTGAYGYT
TRBJ1-2 TRBV27 ASSQGGQGAIYGYT
TRBJ1-2 TRBV4-2 ASSQGQGGPLYGYT
TRBJ2-7 TRBV9 ASSVGAELGSYEQY
TRBJ2-5 TRBV11-2 ASTLGTQGKVQETQY
TRBJ1-1 TRBV5-4 ASSLLGGMAEAF
TRBJ1-1 TRBV6-5 ASSYGGSQAF
TRBJ1-5 TRBV5-5 ASSLGPAANNQPQH
TRBJ1-2 TRBV30 AWSVLGPIGYT
TRBJ1-4 TRBV9 ASSGTATNEKLF
TRBJ2-7 TRBV28 ASAHWEDEQY
TRBJ2-1 TRBV2 ASSEEEVRRGHYGAYNEQF
TRBJ1-1 TRBV11-2 ASSLLRRAAEAF
TRBJ1-1 TRBV10-1 ASSPGNTEAF
TRBJ2-3 TRBV11-2 ASSPRRAGTTSTDTQY
TRBJ1-2 TRBV29-1 SVPQLTGNGYT
TRBJ1-3 TRBV5-1 ASSSDGTGGNTIY
TRBJ1-2 TRBV27 ASRPGTGAVGYT
TRBJ1-2 TRBV12-3/TRBV12-4 ASSYRGSYT
TRBJ2-7 TRBV7-3 ASSPRQGAYEQY
TRBJ2-7 TRBV13 ASSTKTGDASYEQY
TRBJ2-7 TRBV5-1 ASSLEVAGSGREQY
TRBJ2-7 TRBV4-2 ASSQTRFNYEQY